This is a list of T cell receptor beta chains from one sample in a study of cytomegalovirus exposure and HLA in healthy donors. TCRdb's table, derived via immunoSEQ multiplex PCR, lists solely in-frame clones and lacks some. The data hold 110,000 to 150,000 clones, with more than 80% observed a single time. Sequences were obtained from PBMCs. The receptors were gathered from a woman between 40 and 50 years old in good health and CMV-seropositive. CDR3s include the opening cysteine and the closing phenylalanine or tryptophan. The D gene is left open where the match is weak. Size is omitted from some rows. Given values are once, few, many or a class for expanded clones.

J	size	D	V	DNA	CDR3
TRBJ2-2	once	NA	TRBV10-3	TGTGCCATCAGCGGGCGGGGCACCGGGGAGCTGTTTTTT	CAISGRGTGELFF
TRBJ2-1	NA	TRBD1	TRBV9	TGTGCCAGCAGCTCAGGGGGTACCAATGAGCAGTTCTTC	CASSSGGTNEQFF
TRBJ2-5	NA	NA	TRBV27	TGTGCCAGCACCATCGGAGAGACCCAGTACTTC	CASTIGETQYF
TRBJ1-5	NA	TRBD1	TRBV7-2	TGTGCCAGCAGCGACAGGGTAAGGGGTCAGCCCCAGCATTTT	CASSDRVRGQPQHF
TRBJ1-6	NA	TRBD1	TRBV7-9	TGTGCCAGCAGCTTTCCGGACAGGTCGCCCCTCCACTTT	CASSFPDRSPLHF
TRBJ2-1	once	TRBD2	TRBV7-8	TGTGCCAGCAGCTACGGGACTAGCGGGGGGTTGTACAATGAGCAGTTCTTC	CASSYGTSGGLYNEQFF
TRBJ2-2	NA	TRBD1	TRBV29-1	TGCAGCGTGGGACAGGGAGCGAACACCGGGGAGCTGTTTTTT	CSVGQGANTGELFF
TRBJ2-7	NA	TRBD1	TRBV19	TGTGCGGCCGGGACAGAGCGGTTTGAGCAGTACTTC	CAAGTERFEQYF
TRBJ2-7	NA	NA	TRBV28	TGTGCCAGCACCGGGGGATACGGGGGGCATTACGAGCAGTACTTC	CASTGGYGGHYEQYF
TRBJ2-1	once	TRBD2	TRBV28	TGTGCCAGTATGGGCGGGAGCGCGACCTACAATGAGCAGTTCTTC	CASMGGSATYNEQFF
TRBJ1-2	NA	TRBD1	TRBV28	TGTGCCAGCAGTTTATGGGGGACAGGGGGAACTAACTATGGCTACACCTTC	CASSLWGTGGTNYGYTF
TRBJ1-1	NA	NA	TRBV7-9	TGTGCCAGCAGTCGCGACGGTGGGCAAGCTTTCTTT	CASSRDGGQAFF
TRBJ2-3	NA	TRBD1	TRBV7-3	TGTGCCAGCAGCTTAAAGGGTTCGGGACAGGGGGGAAGAGATACGCAGTATTTT	CASSLKGSGQGGRDTQYF
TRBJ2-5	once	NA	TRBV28	TGTGCCAGCACCCTTCCAGGGGAAGAGACCCAGTACTTC	CASTLPGEETQYF
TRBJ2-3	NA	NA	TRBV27	TGTGCCAGCACAGGGGATGGGACAGATACGCAGTATTTT	CASTGDGTDTQYF
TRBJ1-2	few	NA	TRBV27	TGTGCCAGCAGTTTGGTCAGCACAGGGTATGGCTACACCTTC	CASSLVSTGYGYTF
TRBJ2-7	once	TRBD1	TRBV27	TGTGCCAGCAGTTCCAGACAGGGGGCCTACGAGCAGTACTTC	CASSSRQGAYEQYF
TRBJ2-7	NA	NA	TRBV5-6	TGTGCCAGCAGCTTGGTTGGACTTCACCTCTACGAGCAGTACTTC	CASSLVGLHLYEQYF
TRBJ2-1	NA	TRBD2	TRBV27	TGTGCCAGCAGAACTGGCGGGAGCTGGAATGAGCAGTTCTTC	CASRTGGSWNEQFF
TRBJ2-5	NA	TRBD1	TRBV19	TGTGCCAGTAGTTCCGGGACAGCTAAAGAGACCCAGTACTTC	CASSSGTAKETQYF
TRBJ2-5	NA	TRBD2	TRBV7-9	TGTGCCAGCAGCCCCCGGACTAGCGGGGGCCAAGAGACCCAGTACTTC	CASSPRTSGGQETQYF
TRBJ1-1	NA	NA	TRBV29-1	TGCAGCGTTGGTGGTATGGCGAACACTGAAGCTTTCTTT	CSVGGMANTEAFF
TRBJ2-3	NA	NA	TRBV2	TGTGCCAGCAGTGAAGCCGGGGGTCTCACGCAGTATTTT	CASSEAGGLTQYF
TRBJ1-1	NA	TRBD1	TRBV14	TGTGCCAGCAGCCATAGTCGAGCCGGACAGGGGAGAATGAACACTGAAGCTTTCTTT	CASSHSRAGQGRMNTEAFF
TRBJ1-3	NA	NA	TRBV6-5	TGTGCCAGCAGTTACGCACAGTTAGGAAACACCATATATTTT	CASSYAQLGNTIYF
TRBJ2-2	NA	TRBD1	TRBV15	TGTGCCACCAGCACACGGGGACAGGGTTCCGGGGAGCTGTTTTTT	CATSTRGQGSGELFF
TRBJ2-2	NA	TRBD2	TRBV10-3	TGTGCCATCACCGGCCGGGGGGGACTCACCGGGGAGCTGTTTTTT	CAITGRGGLTGELFF
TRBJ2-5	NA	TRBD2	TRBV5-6	TGTGCCAGCAGTCAGCGGGGACTCGATCCGTGGACCCAGTACTTC	CASSQRGLDPWTQYF
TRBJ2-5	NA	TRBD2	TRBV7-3	TGTGCCAGCAGCCTAAGACTAGCGGCCCCAAGAGTGACCCAGTACTTC	CASSLRLAAPRVTQYF
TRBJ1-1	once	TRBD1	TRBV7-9	TGTGCCAGCAGCCCCCGGGACAGGATGCCTGAAGCTTTCTTT	CASSPRDRMPEAFF
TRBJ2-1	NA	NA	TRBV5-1	TGCGCCAGCAACCCGGGGGAAGCCTACAATGAGCAGTTCTTC	CASNPGEAYNEQFF
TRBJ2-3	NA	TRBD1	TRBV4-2	TGTGCCAGCAGCCAAACAGGGGGCTTCACAGATACGCAGTATTTT	CASSQTGGFTDTQYF
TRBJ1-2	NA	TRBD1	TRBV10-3	TGTGCCATCAGTGAGACCACTACGGGACAGGGGGCAGCAGGTGGCTACACCTTC	CAISETTTGQGAAGGYTF
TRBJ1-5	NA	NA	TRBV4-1	TGCGCCAGCAGCCAAGAACTGGTAGGGGGGGATCAGCCCCAGCATTTT	CASSQELVGGDQPQHF
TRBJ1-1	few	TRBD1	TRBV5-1	TGCGCCAGCAGCTATTCCCTACAGGGGGAGAGCACTGAAGCTTTCTTT	CASSYSLQGESTEAFF
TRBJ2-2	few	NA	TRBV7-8	TGTGCCAGCAGCTACCGAGGAAAGACGGCTGTCGGCACCGGGGAGCTGTTTTTT	CASSYRGKTAVGTGELFF
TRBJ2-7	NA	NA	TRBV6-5	TGTGCCGCGGGACCTCCTTACGAGCAGTACTTC	CAAGPPYEQYF
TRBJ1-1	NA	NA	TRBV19	TGTGCCAGTAGGAACGGGGGGGGGAACACTGAAGCTTTCTTT	CASRNGGGNTEAFF
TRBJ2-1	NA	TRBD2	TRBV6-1	TGTGCCAGCAGTGAGTCCCCCGGGACTAGCAACTATGAGCAGTTCTTC	CASSESPGTSNYEQFF
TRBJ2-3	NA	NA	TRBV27	TGTGCCAGCAGTTTTAGCGACGGACCAGATACGCAGTATTTT	CASSFSDGPDTQYF
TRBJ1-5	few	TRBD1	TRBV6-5	TGTGCCAGCAAGGGGACAGCAAATAGCAATCAGCCCCAGCATTTT	CASKGTANSNQPQHF
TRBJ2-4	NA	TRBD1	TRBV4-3	TGCGCCAGCAGCCAGGGGACAGGGCACGAGAACATTCAGTACTTC	CASSQGTGHENIQYF
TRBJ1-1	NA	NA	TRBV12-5	TGTGCTAGTGGGACCGGGAACAACGCTGAAGCTTTCTTT	CASGTGNNAEAFF